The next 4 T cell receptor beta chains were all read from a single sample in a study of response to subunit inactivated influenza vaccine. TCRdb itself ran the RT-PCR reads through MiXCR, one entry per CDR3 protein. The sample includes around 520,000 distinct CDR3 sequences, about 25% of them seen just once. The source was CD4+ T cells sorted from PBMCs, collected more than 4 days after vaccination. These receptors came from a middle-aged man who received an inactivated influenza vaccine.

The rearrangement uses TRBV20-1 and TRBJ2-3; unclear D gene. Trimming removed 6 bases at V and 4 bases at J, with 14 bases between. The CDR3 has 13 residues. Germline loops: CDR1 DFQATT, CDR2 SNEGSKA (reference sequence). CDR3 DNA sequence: TGCAGTGCCGCCAAGGTTTGGGCAGATACGCAGTATTTT. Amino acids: CSAAKVWADTQYF.

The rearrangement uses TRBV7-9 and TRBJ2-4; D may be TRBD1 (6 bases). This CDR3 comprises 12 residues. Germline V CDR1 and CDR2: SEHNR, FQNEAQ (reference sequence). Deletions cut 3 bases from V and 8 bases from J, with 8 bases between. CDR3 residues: CASSLDSYIQYF. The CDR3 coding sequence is TGTGCCAGCAGCTTGGACAGCTACATTCAGTACTTC. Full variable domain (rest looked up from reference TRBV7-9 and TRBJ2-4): DTGVSQNPRHKITKRGQNVTFRCDPISEHNRLYWYRQTLGQGPEFLTYFQNEAQLEKSRLLSDRFSAERPKGSFSTLEIQRTEQGDSAMYLCASSLDSYIQYFGAGTRLSVL.

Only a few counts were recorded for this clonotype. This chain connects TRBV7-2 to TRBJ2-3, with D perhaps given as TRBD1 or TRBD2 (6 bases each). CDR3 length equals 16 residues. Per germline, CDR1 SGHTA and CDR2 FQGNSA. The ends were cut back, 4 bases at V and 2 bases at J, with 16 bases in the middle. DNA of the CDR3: TGTGCCAGCAGCTCGGGGGCTAGCGTACTCACAGATACGCAGTATTTT. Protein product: CASSSGASVLTDTQYF.

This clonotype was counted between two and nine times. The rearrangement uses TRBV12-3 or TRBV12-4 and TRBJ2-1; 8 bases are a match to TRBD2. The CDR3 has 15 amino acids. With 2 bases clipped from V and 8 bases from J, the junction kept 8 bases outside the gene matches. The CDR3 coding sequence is TGTGCCAGCAGTTTAATGGGACTAGACAACGATGAGCAGTTCTTC. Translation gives CASSLMGLDNDEQFF.